This TCR beta chain was sequenced for a study of blood T cell repertoires in COVID-19. Study summary: Spain, Italy and the United States supplied samples that represented acute and convalescent COVID-19. PBMCs, B-cell-depleted T cells, or T cells were the source of the cDNA or gDNA that made up the material.

Per the original methods: It was from reference gene primer amplification that nucleated cell counts were estimated. Libraries were prepared by immunoSEQ multiplex PCR; TCRdb keeps only in-frame clonotypes and omits some of them. V and J calls and clone size follow that table, whereas D and trimming were derived from the DNA. This sample has about 190,000 clones, with roughly 88% found just once. CDR1 and CDR2 from the germline V gene are MNHEY and SVGAGI. The CDR3 totals 14 residues. Trimming shortened V by 11 bases and J by 2 bases, and 16 bases separated the two germline ends. This TCR came from a middle-aged woman who had recovered from COVID-19. Sample: peripheral blood. The chain joins TRBV6-5 to TRBJ1-3, with a possible D match to TRBD1 (6 bases). CDR3 protein: CAGADSQAGNTIYF. CDR3 in DNA: TGTGCCGGCGCGGACAGTCAAGCTGGAAACACCATATATTTT.